These 5 T cell receptor beta chains originate from one sample sequenced in a study of blood T cell repertoires in COVID-19. TCRdb keeps only in-frame clones here, not all; method: immunoSEQ multiplex PCR. This sample has roughly 200,000 clones, with about nine tenths found just once. The source material was peripheral blood. These receptors were collected from a man at least 80 years old with acute or convalescent COVID-19.

This chain connects TRBV12-3 or TRBV12-4 to TRBJ1-4; no clear D. This CDR3 is built from 11 residues. Trimming stripped 2 bases from V and 7 bases from J, with 2 bases between. Here the CDR3 DNA reads TGTGCCAGCAGTTTACGTGAAAAACTGTTTTTT. Translating gives CASSLREKLFF.

The chain joins TRBV3-1 (or the pseudogene TRBV3-2) to TRBJ1-2; the match to TRBD1 covers 10 bases. The CDR3 spans 15 residues. The germline V gene encodes CDR1 LGHDT and CDR2 YNNKEL (reference sequence). V shed 8 bases, J shed 8 bases, and the junction held 14 bases outside the gene matches. The CDR3 spells CASAGTGQGRSGYTF. The CDR3 DNA reads as TGTGCCAGCGCGGGAACGGGACAGGGGCGGAGCGGCTACACCTTC.

This clone showed up just a few times. The chain joins TRBV18 to TRBJ1-2, with D unclear. Germline V gives CDR1 KGHSH, CDR2 LQKENI. The CDR3 has 14 amino acids. Trimming cost V 3 bases and J 3 bases, with 11 bases left between them. The CDR3 loop reads CASSPEGSHYGYTF. In nucleotides, the CDR3 is TGTGCCAGCTCACCGGAGGGTTCGCACTATGGCTACACCTTC.

The chain has TRBV2 and TRBJ2-5, with 7 positions matching TRBD2. Germline CDR1 and CDR2: SNHLY and FYNNEI. Losses at the gene ends were 8 bases for V and 4 bases for J; bases not matched to a gene: 16. The CDR3 spans 16 residues. Here the CDR3 reads CASLRRESKSGETQYF. The DNA for the CDR3 is TGTGCCAGCTTACGGCGGGAGTCCAAGTCTGGAGAGACCCAGTACTTC.

This chain connects TRBV27 to TRBJ1-2, with 10 bases aligning to TRBD1. The germline V gene encodes CDR1 MNHEY and CDR2 SMNVEV (reference sequence). The CDR3 runs to 16 residues. Trimming cost V 4 bases and J 3 bases; bases outside gene matches: 8. The CDR3 here is CASSSAGTGDDYGYTF. CDR3 sequence (DNA): TGTGCCAGCAGTTCCGCCGGGACAGGGGATGACTATGGCTACACCTTC.